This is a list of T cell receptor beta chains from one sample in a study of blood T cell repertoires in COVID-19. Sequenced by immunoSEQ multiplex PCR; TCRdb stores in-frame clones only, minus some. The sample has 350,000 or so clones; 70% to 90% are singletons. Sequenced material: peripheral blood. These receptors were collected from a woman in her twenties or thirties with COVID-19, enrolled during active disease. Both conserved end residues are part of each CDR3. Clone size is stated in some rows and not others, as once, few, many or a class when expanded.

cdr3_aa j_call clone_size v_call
CASVRQVHPTEAFF TRBJ1-1 . TRBV19
CASSLTAQETQYF TRBJ2-5 . TRBV6-5
CASSVGTGRGETQYF TRBJ2-5 once TRBV6-5
CASSESGGMDTEAFF TRBJ1-1 . TRBV25-1
CASRPQGTTGSKAFF TRBJ1-1 . TRBV7-9
CASSLVPNYEQYF TRBJ2-7 once TRBV7-2
CASSLVYRSTYGYTF TRBJ1-2 . TRBV5-1
CASSASGAHSGNTIYF TRBJ1-3 . TRBV2
CASTITDRDSFQSSGNTIYF TRBJ1-3 few TRBV7-9
CASSFQMNTEAFF TRBJ1-1 . TRBV5-1
CSASSLRQNYGYTF TRBJ1-2 few TRBV20-1
CASSPHRSPGAQETQYF TRBJ2-5 . TRBV18
CASRPGTRSYEQYF TRBJ2-7 once TRBV2
CASSLEQNYGYTF TRBJ1-2 few TRBV5-1